Detailed here is one T cell receptor (beta chain). Time point described: after dendritic cell vaccination, including at tumor progression/relapse. Generated by immunoSEQ multiplex PCR, the TCRdb table keeps only in-frame clones and is missing some. The sample shows roughly 50,000 clones, roughly 90% of them seen only once. This specimen comes from a study of glioma-infiltrating T cells after dendritic cell vaccination. This material consisted of blood, taken after dendritic cell vaccination. This TCR was sampled from a human donor with glioblastoma.

CDR3 region: CASSRDRASYGYTF. DNA for the CDR3: TGTGCCAGCAGTAGGGACAGGGCAAGCTATGGCTACACCTTC. The chain uses TRBV6-5 and TRBJ1-2; TRBD1 agrees at 9 bases. Per the germline V gene, CDR1 is MNHEY and CDR2 is SVGAGI. V shed 5 bases, J shed 4 bases, and the junction held 5 bases outside the gene matches. There are 14 residues in the CDR3.